One sample yielded the 18 T cell receptor beta chains listed below, sequenced in a study of blood T cell repertoires in COVID-19. Using immunoSEQ multiplex PCR, the repertoire was profiled, and TCRdb retains in-frame clones only, with some absent. The sample shows a few hundred thousand clones, about 87% of them seen only once. Material: peripheral blood. The receptors originated from a woman in her 70s with COVID-19, enrolled during active disease.

The chain employs TRBV13 and TRBJ2-1, with 9 bases lining up with TRBD2. Germline V gene data show CDR1 as PRHDT and CDR2 as FYEKMQ (reference sequence). This CDR3 is 15 amino acids long. With 5 bases clipped from V and 12 bases from J, the junction kept 14 bases outside the gene matches. CDR3 sequence: CASSKAPGLAVGQFF. The CDR3, as DNA: TGTGCCAGCAGCAAAGCCCCGGGACTAGCCGTAGGGCAGTTCTTC.

The chain combines TRBV7-9 with TRBJ1-5; tentatively, D is TRBD1 (6 bases). The CDR3 sequence is 16 residues long. V gave up 1 base and J gave up 1 base, with 11 bases separating them. Germline V CDR1 and CDR2: SEHNR, FQNEAQ (reference sequence). The CDR3 sequence: CASSLVTGYSNQPQHF. In DNA, the CDR3 is TGTGCCAGCAGCTTAGTTACAGGGTACAGCAATCAGCCCCAGCATTTT.

The chain couples TRBV19 to TRBJ2-1, with D maybe TRBD2 (6 bases). V shed 3 bases and J shed 5 bases, with 8 bases lying between them. Germline assignment: CDR1 LNHDA and CDR2 SQIVND (reference sequence). The CDR3 is 13 amino acids. DNA for the CDR3: TGTGCCAGTAGTATCGGCGGGAACAATGAGCAGTTCTTC. Encoded protein: CASSIGGNNEQFF.

This chain joins TRBV9 and TRBJ2-1, with TRBD2 identical over 14 bases. This CDR3 region has 17 residues. Germline values: CDR1 SGDLS, CDR2 YYNGEE. The junction had 7 bases not matched to a gene; V was cut back by 3 bases and J by 5 bases. Here the CDR3 reads CASSAGLGLAGDNEQFF. In nucleotides, the CDR3 is TGTGCCAGCAGCGCCGGGTTGGGACTAGCGGGGGACAATGAGCAGTTCTTC.

V is TRBV12-3 or TRBV12-4 and J is TRBJ2-7, with 10 bases aligning to TRBD1. The junction had 5 bases not matched to a gene; V was cut back by 6 bases and J by 6 bases. The CDR3 covers 13 residues. The DNA of the CDR3 is TGTGCCAGCAGGGGACAGGGGTCGGGCGAGCAGTACTTC. Encoded protein: CASRGQGSGEQYF.

The chain has TRBV5-8 and TRBJ2-7; the D is unclear. Germline values: CDR1 SGHTS, CDR2 YDEGEE. The CDR3 runs to 16 residues. Trimming took off 1 base at V and 1 base at J, with 15 bases between the two ends. The CDR3 nucleotides read TGTGCCAGCAGCTTGCGTTTGAGCCCCCCATCCTACGAGCAGTACTTC. This sequence encodes CASSLRLSPPSYEQYF.

The chain joins TRBV2 to TRBJ1-5; weak D call: TRBD1 (5 bases). CDR3 length: 15 amino acids. The V gene's germline CDR1 is SNHLY and CDR2 FYNNEI. V dropped 6 bases and J dropped 3 bases, with 15 bases sitting between them. CDR3 sequence (DNA): TGTGCCAGCAGATCGGGGGTAGGCAACAATCAGCCCCAGCATTTT. It yields the protein CASRSGVGNNQPQHF.

The CDR3 DNA reads TGTGCCAGCAAGCCCCGAGGTAGCGGGAGAAATAATGAGCAGTTCTTC. This gives the protein CASKPRGSGRNNEQFF. The chain uses TRBV28 and TRBJ2-1; 9 positions agree with TRBD2. Germline CDR1 and CDR2: MDHEN and SYDVKM. CDR3 length: 16 residues. The J segment lost 7 bases and the V segment lost 7 bases, leaving 14 bases of the junction unmatched.

The J gene is TRBJ2-4, the V gene TRBV15, with 7 bases aligning to TRBD1. The germline CDR1 and CDR2 sequences are LNHNV and YYDKDF (reference sequence). The V segment lost 5 bases and the J segment 4 bases; nucleotides outside the gene matches: 5. The CDR3 is 14 residues long. The CDR3 reads CATSDTDRKNIQYF. The DNA for the CDR3 is TGTGCCACCAGCGATACGGACAGGAAAAACATTCAGTACTTC.

The V gene is TRBV18, the J gene TRBJ2-1; 10 bases agree with TRBD1. J gave up 7 bases and V 5 bases, and 2 bases lay outside the gene matches. This CDR3 has 13 residues. Germline V gives CDR1 KGHSH, CDR2 LQKENI. CDR3 loop: CASSAGQGNEQFF. CDR3 sequence (DNA): TGTGCCAGCTCAGCGGGACAGGGGAATGAGCAGTTCTTC.

J is TRBJ1-1 and V is TRBV11-3; D remains unclear. The germline V and J ends were trimmed by 1 base and 4 bases, with 7 bases remaining between them. In germline, CDR1 is SGHNT, CDR2 YENEEA. This CDR3 region has 13 residues. This CDR3 is CASSLAPSTEAFF. The CDR3 coding sequence is TGTGCCAGCAGCTTAGCCCCGAGCACTGAAGCTTTCTTT.

V is TRBV11-3 and J is TRBJ2-1; 8 nucleotides agree with TRBD2. V shed 5 bases and J 4 bases; nucleotides not matched to a gene: 7. The germline gives CDR1 SGHNT, CDR2 YENEEA. This CDR3 contains 15 residues. The CDR3 is CASSHGLAAYNEQFF. CDR3 nucleotides: TGTGCCAGCAGCCACGGACTAGCCGCTTACAATGAGCAGTTCTTC.

The rearrangement uses TRBV24-1 and TRBJ1-4; D possibly corresponds to TRBD1 (6 bases). Trimming pared 3 bases from V and 5 bases from J, leaving 12 bases between. In germline, CDR1 is KGHDR, CDR2 SFDVKD. The CDR3 is 15 residues long. CDR3 coding DNA: TGTGCCACCAGTGATAACAGGGCTTCAAATGAAAAACTGTTTTTT. Its protein product is CATSDNRASNEKLFF.

The chain links TRBV6-2 or TRBV6-3 to TRBJ1-2; D unclear. V was clipped by 6 bases and J by 8 bases, with 16 bases between them. From germline, CDR1 is MNHEY and CDR2 SVGEGT. The length of the CDR3 is 13 residues. CDR3 in amino acids: CASSLRLVRGYTF. DNA of the CDR3: TGTGCCAGCAGCCTTCGACTCGTAAGGGGCTACACCTTC.

In its sample, this clone was seen once. The chain is built from TRBV4-1 and TRBJ1-5; tentatively, D is TRBD1 (5 bases). V dropped 0 bases and J dropped 5 bases, with 14 bases sitting between them. CDR3 size: 16 residues. Looked up from germline, CDR1 is MGHRA and CDR2 is YSYEKL. The CDR3 DNA follows: TGCGCCAGCAGCCAAGATTGGGGCCAGTCATATCAGCCCCAGCATTTT. Protein: CASSQDWGQSYQPQHF.

This chain uses TRBV14 with TRBJ2-1; 10 positions match TRBD2. The CDR3 covers 16 residues. V lost 4 bases, J lost 2 bases, and 5 bases stayed unmatched. Germline V lookup: CDR1 SGHDN, CDR2 FVKESK. For the CDR3, the DNA is TGTGCCAGCAGCCGCATCCTAGCGGGGGCCTACAATGAGCAGTTCTTC. It encodes CASSRILAGAYNEQFF. Filled out from reference TRBV14 and TRBJ2-1, the complete variable domain reads EAGVTQFPSHSVIEKGQTVTLRCDPISGHDNLYWYRRVMGKEIKFLLHFVKESKQDESGMPNNRFLAERTGGTYSTLKVQPAELEDSGVYFCASSRILAGAYNEQFFGPGTRLTVL.

V is TRBV7-2 and J is TRBJ2-5; TRBD2 matches 10 bases. Looked up from germline, CDR1 is SGHTA and CDR2 is FQGNSA. The CDR3 contains 16 residues. The V gene end was trimmed by 1 base and the J gene end by 5 bases; junction bases not matched to a gene: 7. As DNA, the CDR3 is TGTGCCAGCAGCTTAGGAAGCGGGAGGGCCCGGGAGACCCAGTACTTC. Translated, it gives CASSLGSGRARETQYF.

The chain carries TRBV3-1 (or the pseudogene TRBV3-2) and TRBJ1-2, with D perhaps matching TRBD1 (5 bases). CDR1 is LGHDT, CDR2 YNNKEL, per germline (reference sequence). This CDR3 is built from 14 residues. V was pared by 1 base and J by 8 bases, with 14 bases between. CDR3 sequence: CASSQATPGQGYTF. The CDR3 region has the DNA TGTGCCAGCAGCCAAGCTACCCCAGGGCAGGGCTACACCTTC.